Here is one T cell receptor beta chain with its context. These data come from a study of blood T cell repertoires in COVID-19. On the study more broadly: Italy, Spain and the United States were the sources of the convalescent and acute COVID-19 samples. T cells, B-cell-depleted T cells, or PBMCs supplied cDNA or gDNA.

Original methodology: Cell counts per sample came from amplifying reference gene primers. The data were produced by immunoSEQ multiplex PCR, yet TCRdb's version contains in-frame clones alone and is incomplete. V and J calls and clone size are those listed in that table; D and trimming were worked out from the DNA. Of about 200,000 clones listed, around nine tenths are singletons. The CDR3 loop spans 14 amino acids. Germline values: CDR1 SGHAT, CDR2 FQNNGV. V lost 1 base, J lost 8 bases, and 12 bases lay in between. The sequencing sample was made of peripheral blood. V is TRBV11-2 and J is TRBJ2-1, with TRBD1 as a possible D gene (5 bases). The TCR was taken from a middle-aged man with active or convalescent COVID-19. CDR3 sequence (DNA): TGTGCCAGCAGCTTAGTCAGGGAAGGCGATGAGCAGTTCTTC. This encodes CASSLVREGDEQFF. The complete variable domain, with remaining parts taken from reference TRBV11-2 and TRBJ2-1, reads EAGVAQSPRYKIIEKRQSVAFWCNPISGHATLYWYQQILGQGPKLLIQFQNNGVVDDSQLPKDRFSAERLKGVDSTLKIQPAKLEDSAVYLCASSLVREGDEQFFGPGTRLTVL.